This T cell receptor beta chain was documented in a study of OX40 agonist ivuxolimab in advanced cancers. With regard to the full study: Ivuxolimab, which targeted the costimulatory receptor OX40 (CD134), was an agonistic, fully human IgG2 monoclonal antibody. Intravenous ivuxolimab was administered to patients every 2 weeks at six dose levels: 0.01, 0.1, 0.3, 1.5, 3 and 10 mg/kg. Among the roughly 50 dose-escalation patients, some 20 had hepatocellular carcinoma, around 15 melanoma, 9 renal cell carcinoma and 9 head and neck cancer. In the dose-escalation cohort, 75% to 85% of patients were male, and the mean age was 60 years with a range of roughly 20 to 85. Prior anti-PD-1, anti-PD-L1 or anti-CTLA-4 therapy was permitted, and checkpoint inhibitors had been received by approximately 39% of dose-escalation patients. Partial responses were achieved by three dose-escalation patients, of whom one had hepatocellular carcinoma and two had cutaneous melanoma. The purpose of peripheral TCRbeta sequencing was to test whether ivuxolimab changed TCR sequence diversity and led to clonal T-cell expansion. The monotherapy dose-escalation portion (N ≈ 56 patients) of the phase I ivuxolimab trial is reported in the paper. Broad study findings and their caveats: At doses from 0.1 to 3.0 mg/kg, clonal expansion was seen in both CD4+ and CD8+ blood T cells between baseline and week 6. After ivuxolimab, expanded clones were on average more numerous among CD8+ T cells than among CD4+ T cells. Low levels of normalized T-cell clonal expansion were also shown by some nonresponding patients. Partial responders in the 0.1-3.0 mg/kg groups had among the lowest normalized peripheral clonal expansion, especially among CD8+ T cells. The antigen specificity of the peripheral T cells that underwent clonal expansion was not determined.

Genomic DNA was extracted from sorted cells for sequencing of the TCRbeta CDR3 region. The immunoSEQ Assay was used for sequencing of TCRbeta CDR3 regions. Held by TCRdb, this immuneACCESS table contains in-frame sequences only and omits some clones. Under half of the omission traces to an unresolved V gene where checked; the cause of the rest is unknown. For this sample there are 48,000 or so clones; about nine tenths appear just once. The top ten constitute roughly 6.8% of the sample. About this clone: Its specific antigen is unknown. No qualities accompany the bases; no much larger clone lies one base away.

The CDR3 runs 13 amino acids, cysteine and phenylalanine included. The DNA shown is the 39-base CDR3, in frame from base 1. CDR1 and CDR2, per the germline V gene (reference sequence), are LNHDA and SQIVND. The junction shows trimming of 5 bases on V and 7 bases on J, and the gene matches do not reach 4 bases of it. Patients with a history of autoimmune disease or receiving systemic immunosuppression were excluded from the trial. Peripheral blood for TCR sequencing was collected from all dose cohorts at baseline, on cycle 4 day 1, and on cycle 7 day 1. Samples were obtained from an open-label, multicenter, first-in-human phase I dose-escalation trial of ivuxolimab. The trial enrolled adults with locally advanced or metastatic head and neck squamous cell, hepatocellular, melanoma or renal cell carcinoma. Before TCR sequencing, CD4+ T cells and CD8+ T cells from peripheral blood were sorted into separate populations.

The sequence joins TRBV19 to TRBJ1-2; TRBD1 aligns with 10 central bases. This sample comprised CD4+ or CD8+ T cells sorted from blood, obtained in a trial of the OX40 agonist ivuxolimab. This sequence was found in an adult with an advanced solid tumor such as melanoma, head and neck, liver or kidney cancer. The encoded CDR3 is CASSATGGGGYTF. The bases read TGTGCCAGTAGTGCGACAGGGGGCGGTGGCTACACCTTC.